These 12 T cell receptor beta chains were all obtained from the same sample, sequenced in a study of blood T cell repertoires in COVID-19. Measured with immunoSEQ multiplex PCR; TCRdb has only the in-frame clones, and not every one. The repertoire holds fewer than 250,000 clones, with over 80% as singletons. The sample comprised peripheral blood. The source is a woman in her fifties or sixties with COVID-19, enrolled during active disease.

The V call is TRBV5-8, the J call TRBJ1-6; the D gene is possibly TRBD1 (6 bases). The V end was cut by 3 bases, the J end by 7 bases, with 8 bases between. Germline values: CDR1 SGHTS, CDR2 YDEGEE. CDR3 length: 13 amino acids. The CDR3, as DNA: TGTGCCAGCAGCTCAAGGGGGAATTCACCCCTCCACTTT. It is translated as CASSSRGNSPLHF.

The chain recombines TRBV5-4 with TRBJ2-7; 7 nucleotides line up with TRBD2. V gave up 2 bases and J gave up 2 bases; unmatched junction bases: 22. Per germline, CDR1 SGHNT and CDR2 YYREEE (reference sequence). The CDR3 covers 20 residues. CDR3 sequence (DNA): TGTGCCAGCAGCTTCGGATCTCTAGCGGTAGAAGTGAGAGGGGCCTACGAGCAGTACTTC. As protein: CASSFGSLAVEVRGAYEQYF. The full variable domain, in which reference TRBV5-4 and TRBJ2-7 provide the parts outside the CDR3, is ETGVTQSPTHLIKTRGQQVTLRCSSQSGHNTVSWYQQALGQGPQFIFQYYREEENGRGNFPPRFSGLQFPNYSSELNVNALELDDSALYLCASSFGSLAVEVRGAYEQYFGPGTRLTVT.

The gene calls are TRBV4-2 and TRBJ2-7; D might be TRBD2 (5 bases). The CDR3 contains 15 residues. Germline-derived CDR1 and CDR2 are LGHNA and YNFKEQ. With 4 bases removed from V and 4 bases from J, the gap between germline ends came to 17 bases. In nucleotides, the CDR3 is TGTGCCAGCAGCCTGGACTGGGGAGTTTCATACGAGCAGTACTTC. It yields the protein CASSLDWGVSYEQYF.

The chain has TRBV11-3 and TRBJ2-1; no clear D gene. Germline lookup yields CDR1 SGHNT and CDR2 YENEEA. The CDR3 spans 14 residues. V was clipped by 6 bases and J by 3 bases, with 12 bases between them. As DNA, the CDR3 is TGTGCCAGCAGTGCAAACAGCAACTACAATGAGCAGTTCTTC. This sequence encodes CASSANSNYNEQFF.

V is TRBV19 and J is TRBJ1-5, with a tentative D call TRBD1 (5 bases). This CDR3 has 13 amino acids. V was pared by 0 bases and J by 6 bases, with 6 bases between. Germline CDR1 LNHDA, CDR2 SQIVND (reference sequence). CDR3 sequence: CASSIDRAQPQHF. CDR3 nucleotides: TGTGCCAGTAGTATAGACAGGGCTCAGCCCCAGCATTTT.

This rearrangement joins TRBV7-2 to TRBJ2-3, with D unresolved. Germline V gene data show CDR1 as SGHTA and CDR2 as FQGNSA. This CDR3 has 16 residues. V dropped 3 bases and J dropped 3 bases, with 16 bases sitting between them. This CDR3 reads CASSFRRPHGTDTQYF. Here the CDR3 DNA reads TGTGCCAGCAGCTTCCGACGCCCGCACGGGACAGATACGCAGTATTTT. Using reference TRBV7-2 and TRBJ2-3 for the parts outside the CDR3, the full variable domain is GAGVSQSPSNKVTEKGKDVELRCDPISGHTALYWYRQSLGQGLEFLIYFQGNSAPDKSGLPSDRFSAERTGGSVSTLTIQRTQQEDSAVYLCASSFRRPHGTDTQYFGPGTRLTVL.

The V and J genes are TRBV9 and TRBJ1-1, with a weak D call TRBD1 (5 bases). V lost 0 bases, J lost 1 base, and 13 bases lay in between. Per germline, CDR1 SGDLS and CDR2 YYNGEE. This CDR3 region has 16 residues. In nucleotides, the CDR3 is TGTGCCAGCAGCGTAGCCGGGGGTACCGAGAACACTGAAGCTTTCTTT. This encodes CASSVAGGTENTEAFF.

The chain employs TRBV5-6 and TRBJ1-6; the D gene is possibly TRBD1 (5 bases). The CDR3 sequence is 16 residues long. The V and J ends lost 5 bases and 4 bases respectively, with 16 bases between them. Looked up from germline, CDR1 is SGHDT and CDR2 is YYEEEE. The DNA of the CDR3 is TGTGCCAGCAGAACCAACCGGGACTCGTATAATTCACCCCTCCACTTT. Translation gives CASRTNRDSYNSPLHF.

V and J are TRBV5-4 and TRBJ2-5, with unresolved D. Germline CDR1 SGHNT, CDR2 YYREEE (reference sequence). V was trimmed by 0 bases and J by 7 bases, leaving 4 bases between them. This CDR3 region has 11 residues. The CDR3 reads CASSLDGTQYF. Here the CDR3 DNA reads TGTGCCAGCAGCTTGGACGGGACCCAGTACTTC.

This chain joins TRBV27 and TRBJ1-5, with D unclear. Germline CDR1 MNHEY, CDR2 SMNVEV (reference sequence). Deletions cut 3 bases from V and 5 bases from J, with 8 bases between. The CDR3 covers 13 residues. DNA for the CDR3: TGTGCCAGCAGTTTCAGTTCCGATCAGCCCCAGCATTTT. Its translation is CASSFSSDQPQHF.

The rearrangement joins TRBV6-6 to TRBJ2-3, with 9 bases that match TRBD2. Germline V gene lookup returns CDR1 MNHNY and CDR2 SVGAGI (reference sequence). V shed 8 bases, J shed 5 bases, and the junction held 14 bases outside the gene matches. This CDR3 is built from 16 residues. The CDR3 nucleotides read TGTGCCAGCCTCCCCCGGGCCCTAGCGGGGCTAGATACGCAGTATTTT. The encoded protein is CASLPRALAGLDTQYF.

J is TRBJ1-1 and V is TRBV28; 8 bases match TRBD1. V lost 10 bases, J lost 5 bases, and 6 bases stayed unmatched. The CDR3 extends over 12 amino acids. Germline V CDR1 and CDR2: MDHEN, SYDVKM. In nucleotides, the CDR3 is TGTGCCACCCAGGGGGCCTGGACTGAAGCTTTCTTT. Translated, it gives CATQGAWTEAFF.